This TCR beta chain was identified during a study of control samples from healthy donors and cancer patients. CDR1 is SGHNT and CDR2 is YENEEA in the germline V gene. Trimming pared 5 bases from V and 4 bases from J, leaving 21 bases between. This CDR3 is 17 amino acids long. Libraries were prepared by immunoSEQ multiplex PCR; TCRdb keeps only in-frame clonotypes and omits some of them. This table holds about 88,000 clones, 90% to 95% found once. Sequencing was carried out using blood. The J gene is TRBJ2-1, the V gene TRBV11-3; perhaps TRBD2 as D (6 bases). The TCR was taken from a man in his late teens or twenties in good health. The CDR3 sequence is CASSPSPTGSIYNEQFF. The CDR3 DNA sequence: TGTGCCAGCAGCCCTTCCCCCACCGGGAGTATTTACAATGAGCAGTTCTTC. The full variable domain, with the rest looked up from reference TRBV11-3 and TRBJ2-1, is EAGVVQSPRYKIIEKKQPVAFWCNPISGHNTLYWYLQNLGQGPELLIRYENEEAVDDSQLPKDRFSAERLKGVDSTLKIQPAELGDSAVYLCASSPSPTGSIYNEQFFGPGTRLTVL.